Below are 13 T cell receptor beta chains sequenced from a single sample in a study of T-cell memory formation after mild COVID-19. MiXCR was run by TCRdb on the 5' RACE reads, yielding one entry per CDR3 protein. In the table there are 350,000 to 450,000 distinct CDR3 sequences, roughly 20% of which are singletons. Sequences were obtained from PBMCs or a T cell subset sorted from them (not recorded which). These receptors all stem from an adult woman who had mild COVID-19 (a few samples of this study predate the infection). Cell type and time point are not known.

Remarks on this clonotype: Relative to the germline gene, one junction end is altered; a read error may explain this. The CDR3 sequence: CASKSGGVAGRDEQIF. CDR3 in DNA: TGTGCCAGCAAATCCGGTGGGGTAGCGGGGAGGGATGAGCAGATCTTC. This rearrangement joins TRBV11-2 to TRBJ2-1; 8 nucleotides line up with TRBD2. The V gene's germline CDR1 is SGHAT and CDR2 FQNNGV. The CDR3 covers 16 residues. Complete variable domain (other parts from reference TRBV11-2 and TRBJ2-1): EAGVAQSPRYKIIEKRQSVAFWCNPISGHATLYWYQQILGQGPKLLIQFQNNGVVDDSQLPKDRFSAERLKGVDSTLKIQPAKLEDSAVYLCASKSGGVAGRDEQIFGPGTRLTVL.

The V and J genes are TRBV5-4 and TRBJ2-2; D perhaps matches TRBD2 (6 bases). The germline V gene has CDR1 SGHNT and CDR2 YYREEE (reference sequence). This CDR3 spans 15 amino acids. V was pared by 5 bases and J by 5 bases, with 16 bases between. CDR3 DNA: TGTGCCAGCAGAAGGTCCGGGACTGGGACCGGGGAGCTGTTTTTT. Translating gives CASRRSGTGTGELFF.

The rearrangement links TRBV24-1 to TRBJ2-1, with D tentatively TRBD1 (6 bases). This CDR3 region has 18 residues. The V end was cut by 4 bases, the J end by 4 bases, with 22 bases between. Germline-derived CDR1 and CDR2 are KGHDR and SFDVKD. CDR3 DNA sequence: TGTGCCACCAGTGACCCACTTCGAGGGGGAGAGGGGTACAATGAGCAGTTCTTC. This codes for CATSDPLRGGEGYNEQFF.

CDR3 DNA: TGCAGTGCTAGAGATATGCGGGGACTAACCTACGAGCAGTACTTC. This encodes CSARDMRGLTYEQYF. J is TRBJ2-7 and V is TRBV20-1; 7 nucleotides match TRBD2. Trimming took 0 bases from V and 2 from J; bases not matched to a gene: 7. CDR1 and CDR2 from the germline V gene are DFQATT and SNEGSKA (reference sequence). The CDR3 is made up of 15 amino acids.

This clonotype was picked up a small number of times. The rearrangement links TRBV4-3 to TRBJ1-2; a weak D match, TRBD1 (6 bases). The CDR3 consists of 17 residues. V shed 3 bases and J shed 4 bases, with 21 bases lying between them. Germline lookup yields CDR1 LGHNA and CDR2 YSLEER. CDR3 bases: TGCGCCAGCAGCCACAGGGACACGAAATTCAATGTCTATGGCTACACCTTC. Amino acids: CASSHRDTKFNVYGYTF.

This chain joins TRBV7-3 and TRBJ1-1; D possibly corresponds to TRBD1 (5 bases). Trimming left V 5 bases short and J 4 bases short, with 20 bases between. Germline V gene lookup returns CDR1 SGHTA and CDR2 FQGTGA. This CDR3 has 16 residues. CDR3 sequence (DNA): TGTGCCAGCAGCCCCCAATCGGTAGGGAGGGGCACTGAAGCTTTCTTT. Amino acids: CASSPQSVGRGTEAFF. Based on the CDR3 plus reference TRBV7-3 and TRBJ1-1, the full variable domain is GAGVSQTPSNKVTEKGKYVELRCDPISGHTALYWYRQSLGQGPEFLIYFQGTGAADDSGLPNDRFFAVRPEGSVSTLKIQRTERGDSAVYLCASSPQSVGRGTEAFFGQGTRLTVV.

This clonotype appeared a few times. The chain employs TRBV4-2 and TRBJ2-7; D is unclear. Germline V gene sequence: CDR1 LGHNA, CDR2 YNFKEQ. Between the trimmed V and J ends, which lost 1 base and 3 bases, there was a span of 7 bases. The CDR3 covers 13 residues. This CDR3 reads CASSQGENYEQYF. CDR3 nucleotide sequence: TGTGCCAGCAGCCAAGGGGAAAACTACGAGCAGTACTTC.

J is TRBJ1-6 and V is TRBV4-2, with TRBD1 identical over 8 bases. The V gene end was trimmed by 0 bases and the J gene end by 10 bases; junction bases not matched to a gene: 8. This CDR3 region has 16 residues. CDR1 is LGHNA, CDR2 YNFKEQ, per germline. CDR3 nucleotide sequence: TGTGCCAGCAGCCAAGATCATCCCAGGGGGCTATCACCCCTCCACTTT. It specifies CASSQDHPRGLSPLHF.

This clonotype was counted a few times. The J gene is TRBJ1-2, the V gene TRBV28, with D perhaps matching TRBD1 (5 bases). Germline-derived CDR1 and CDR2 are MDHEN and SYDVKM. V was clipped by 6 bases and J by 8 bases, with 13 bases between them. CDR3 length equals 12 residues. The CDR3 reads CASRNGRGGYTF. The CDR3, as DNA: TGTGCCAGCAGGAACGGTCGGGGGGGCTACACCTTC.

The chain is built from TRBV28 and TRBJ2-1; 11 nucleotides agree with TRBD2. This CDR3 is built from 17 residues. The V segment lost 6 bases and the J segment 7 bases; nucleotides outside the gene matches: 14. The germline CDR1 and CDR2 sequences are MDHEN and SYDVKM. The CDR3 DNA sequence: TGTGCCAGCAGCCCGGGACAGCTACTAGCGGGAGAGAATGAGCAGTTCTTC. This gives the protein CASSPGQLLAGENEQFF.

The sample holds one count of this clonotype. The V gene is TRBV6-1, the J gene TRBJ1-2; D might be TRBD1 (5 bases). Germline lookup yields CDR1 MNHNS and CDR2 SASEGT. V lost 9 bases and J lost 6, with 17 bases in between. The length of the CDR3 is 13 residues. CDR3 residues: CASFRGLGDGYTF. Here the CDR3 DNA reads TGTGCCAGTTTTCGGGGGTTGGGGGATGGCTACACCTTC.

Here the CDR3 reads CASRGTGVTEKLFF. The CDR3 region has the DNA TGTGCCAGCAGGGGGACAGGGGTGACTGAAAAACTGTTTTTT. The chain uses TRBV2 and TRBJ1-4; TRBD1 agrees at 10 bases. V shed 6 bases and J 7 bases; nucleotides not matched to a gene: 5. The CDR3 has 14 residues. Germline lookup yields CDR1 SNHLY and CDR2 FYNNEI.

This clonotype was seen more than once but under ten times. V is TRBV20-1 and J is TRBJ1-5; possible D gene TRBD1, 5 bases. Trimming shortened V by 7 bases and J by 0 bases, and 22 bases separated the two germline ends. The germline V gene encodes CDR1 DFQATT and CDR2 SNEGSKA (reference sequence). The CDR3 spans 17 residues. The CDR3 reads CSVDLVGGRRSNQPQHF. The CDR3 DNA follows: TGCAGTGTCGATCTTGTGGGGGGGAGGCGTAGCAATCAGCCCCAGCATTTT.